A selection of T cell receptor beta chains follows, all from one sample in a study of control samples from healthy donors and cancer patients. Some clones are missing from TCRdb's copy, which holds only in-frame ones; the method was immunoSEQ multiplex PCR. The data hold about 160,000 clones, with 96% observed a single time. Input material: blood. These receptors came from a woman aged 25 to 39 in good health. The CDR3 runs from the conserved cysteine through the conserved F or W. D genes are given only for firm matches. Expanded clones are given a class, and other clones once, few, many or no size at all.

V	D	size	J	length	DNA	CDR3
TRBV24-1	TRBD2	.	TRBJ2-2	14	TGTGCCACCAGTGCTAGCGGGGGCACCGGGGAGCTGTTTTTT	CATSASGGTGELFF
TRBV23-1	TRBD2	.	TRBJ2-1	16	TGCGCCAAACGTACTAGGACTAGCACGCGATACAATGAGCAGTTCTTC	CAKRTRTSTRYNEQFF
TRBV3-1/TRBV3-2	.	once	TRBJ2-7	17	TGTGCCAGCAGCCAAAGCCGTCGTGGAGGTCGAGGCTACGAGCAGTACTTC	CASSQSRRGGRGYEQYF
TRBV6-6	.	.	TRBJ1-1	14	TGTGCCAGCTCGGGTCTAGAAATGAACACTGAAGCTTTCTTT	CASSGLEMNTEAFF
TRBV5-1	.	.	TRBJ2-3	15	TGCGCCAGCAGCAATACGGGATCCAGCACAGATACGCAGTATTTT	CASSNTGSSTDTQYF
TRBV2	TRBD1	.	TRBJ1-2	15	TGTGCCAGCAGTGAGGTGGACAGGCCTAACTATGGCTACACCTTC	CASSEVDRPNYGYTF
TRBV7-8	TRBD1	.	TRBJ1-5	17	TGTGCCAGCAGCGCCGGGACAGGGGTTGATAGCAATCAGCCCCAGCATTTT	CASSAGTGVDSNQPQHF
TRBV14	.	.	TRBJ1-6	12	TGTGCCAGCAGCCACAAGAATTCACCCCTCCACTTT	CASSHKNSPLHF
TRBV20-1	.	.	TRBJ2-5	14	TGCAGTGCTTGTGAGACTAGTTTACAAGAGACCCAGTACTTC	CSACETSLQETQYF
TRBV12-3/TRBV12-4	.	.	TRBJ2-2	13	TGTGCCAGCAGTTTGCTGGACGCCGGGGAGCTGTTTTTT	CASSLLDAGELFF
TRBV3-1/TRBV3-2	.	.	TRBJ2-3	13	TGTGCCAGCAGCCTGGATAGGCCAGATACGCAGTATTTT	CASSLDRPDTQYF
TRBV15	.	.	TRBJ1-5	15	TGTGCCACCAGCAGAGATCAAGGCCTAAATCAGCCCCAGCATTTT	CATSRDQGLNQPQHF
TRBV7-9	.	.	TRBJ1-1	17	TGTGCCAGCAGCTGGGGACACGTTCCACGGAGGGAAACTGAAGCTTTCTTT	CASSWGHVPRRETEAFF
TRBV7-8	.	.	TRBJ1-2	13	TGTGCCAGCAGCTTAGCGGGGAGCTATGGCTACACCTTC	CASSLAGSYGYTF
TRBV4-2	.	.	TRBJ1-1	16	TGTGCCAGCAGCCAAGAGGTTACGGTTTTGGGCACTGAAGCTTTCTTT	CASSQEVTVLGTEAFF
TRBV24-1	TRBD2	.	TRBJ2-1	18	TGTGCCACCAGTCAAGGGACTAGCGGGATAGGGTCCTACAATGAGCAGTTCTTC	CATSQGTSGIGSYNEQFF
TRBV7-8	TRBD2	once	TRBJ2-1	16	TGTGCCAGCAGCTTAGCGGGACTAGCGTTTATAAATGAGCAGTTCTTC	CASSLAGLAFINEQFF
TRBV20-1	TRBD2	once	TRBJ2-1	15	TGCAGTGCTAGTGGGCTAGCGGGACCTGACAATGAGCAGTTCTTC	CSASGLAGPDNEQFF
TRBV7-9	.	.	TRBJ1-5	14	TGTGCCAGCAGCTTAGGGGGAGGAAATCAGCCCCAGCATTTT	CASSLGGGNQPQHF
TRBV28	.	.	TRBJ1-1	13	TGTGCCAGCAGCTGGGAAGGTCGCACTGAAGCTTTCTTT	CASSWEGRTEAFF
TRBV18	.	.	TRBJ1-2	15	TGTGCCAGCTCACCACCCCGGGGAGATGGCTATGGCTACACCTTC	CASSPPRGDGYGYTF
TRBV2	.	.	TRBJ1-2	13	TGTGCCAGCAGTGTTAAGGTCGTATATGGCTACACCTTC	CASSVKVVYGYTF
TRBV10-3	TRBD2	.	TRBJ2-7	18	TGTGCCATCAGTGAGTCGAACGTGCTCTGGGAGGGTATCGACGAGCAGTACTTC	CAISESNVLWEGIDEQYF
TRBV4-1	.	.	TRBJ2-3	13	TGCGCCAGCAGCCAAGAAGGTGCAGATACGCAGTATTTT	CASSQEGADTQYF
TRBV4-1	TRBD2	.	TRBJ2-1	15	TGCGCCAGCAGCCGCCTAGCGGGGGCCTACAATGAGCAGTTCTTC	CASSRLAGAYNEQFF
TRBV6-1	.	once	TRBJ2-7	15	TGTGCCAGCAGTGAAGAAGCAGGGAGCTCCTACGAGCAGTACTTC	CASSEEAGSSYEQYF
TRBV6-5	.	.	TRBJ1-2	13	TGTGCCAGCAGAAAGGACAGCACTTATGGCTACACCTTC	CASRKDSTYGYTF
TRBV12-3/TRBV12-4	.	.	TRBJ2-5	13	TGTGCCAGCGAAAACAGGGAGCAAGAGACCCAGTACTTC	CASENREQETQYF
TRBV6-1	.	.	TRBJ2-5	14	TGTGCCAGCAGTGAATTGGGGCAACAAGAGACCCAGTACTTC	CASSELGQQETQYF
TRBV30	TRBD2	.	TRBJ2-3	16	TGTGCCTGGAGTGCTAGCGGAGTCGGGGGATGGGATACGCAGTATTTT	CAWSASGVGGWDTQYF
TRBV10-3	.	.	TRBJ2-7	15	TGTGCCATCAGTGAGTCGAGGGGGGGGAAGGACGAGCAGTACTTC	CAISESRGGKDEQYF
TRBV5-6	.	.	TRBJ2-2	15	TGTGCCAGCAGCTTAGATACAGGGAGAGTCGGGGAGCTGTTTTTT	CASSLDTGRVGELFF
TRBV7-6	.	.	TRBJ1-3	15	TGTGCCAGCAGCTTAGCTGTCCGTGGTGGAAACACCATATATTTT	CASSLAVRGGNTIYF
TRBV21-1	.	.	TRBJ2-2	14	TGTGCCAGCAGTGGGGGGCGAGTCACCGGGGAGCTGTTTTTT	CASSGGRVTGELFF
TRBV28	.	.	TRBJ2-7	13	TGTGCCAGCAGGGGGACGGCGGACTACGAGCAGTACTTC	CASRGTADYEQYF
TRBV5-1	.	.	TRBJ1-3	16	TGCGCCAGCAGCTTGGCCGGACAGAGCTCTGGAAACACCATATATTTT	CASSLAGQSSGNTIYF
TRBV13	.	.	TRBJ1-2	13	TGTGCCAGCAGCTCGAGGGGTTTCTATGGCTACACCTTC	CASSSRGFYGYTF
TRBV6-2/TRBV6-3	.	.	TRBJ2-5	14	TGTGCCAGCAGTTACTTGGCACCCCAAGAGACCCAGTACTTC	CASSYLAPQETQYF
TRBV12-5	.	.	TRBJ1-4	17	TGTGCTAGTGGTTTCACGAAGACCCAGATATTCAATGAAAAACTGTTTTTT	CASGFTKTQIFNEKLFF
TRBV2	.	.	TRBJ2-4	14	TGTGCCAGCAGTGACAGTCAGCCCAAAAACATTCAGTACTTC	CASSDSQPKNIQYF
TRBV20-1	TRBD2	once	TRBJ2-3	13	TGCAGTGCTAGTACAGCGGGAGCAGATACGCAGTATTTT	CSASTAGADTQYF
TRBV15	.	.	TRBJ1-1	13	TGTGCCACCAGCTATGCGGGGGGAACTGAAGCTTTCTTT	CATSYAGGTEAFF
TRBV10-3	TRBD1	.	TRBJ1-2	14	TGTGCCATCAGTGAGTCCACAGGGGTGTATGGCTACACCTTC	CAISESTGVYGYTF
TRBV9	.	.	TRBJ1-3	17	TGTGCCAGCAGCGTAGACCCCCCTGGGGGGCTTGGGAACACCATATATTTT	CASSVDPPGGLGNTIYF